What follows describes a single T cell receptor beta chain. Total RNA input per TCR library was around 4,000 ng. TCRdb reprocessed the 5' RACE reads; each CDR3 protein has one entry and no DNA is given. The sample has 110,000 to 150,000 distinct CDR3 sequences. These data come from a study of monozygotic twins with inflammatory bowel disease. CDR1 and CDR2 (germline): SGHNT, YYREEE (reference sequence). The CDR3 loop spans 13 amino acids. The TCR sequence derives from a human donor with ulcerative colitis or Crohn's disease, or a healthy co-twin of an affected twin (not recorded which). Sequenced sample: blood. The chain uses TRBV5-4 and TRBJ2-5; without DNA, the TCRdb call of TRBD1 cannot be checked. The chain's CDR3 is CASSLGGLETQYF.